Listed here are 2 T cell receptor beta chains from one sample, sequenced in a study of long-term antiretroviral therapy in people with HIV. The authors ran the immunoSEQ assay, v3.0, at survey level. Profiled with immunoSEQ multiplex PCR; TCRdb holds only in-frame clones, not every one. The data show 25,000 to 35,000 clones, 70% to 90% seen once. This specimen was unsorted PBMCs, taken 0.8 years after starting antiretroviral therapy. These receptors were obtained from a woman aged 25 to 39 with HIV.

This chain uses TRBV9 with TRBJ1-1; 9 positions match TRBD1. The CDR3 consists of 16 residues. Germline CDR1 SGDLS, CDR2 YYNGEE. The trim removed 3 bases at V and 3 bases at J, leaving 9 bases unmatched. The CDR3 bases are TGTGCCAGCAGCGCCGGGACAGGGCTCCCCGACACTGAAGCTTTCTTT. Residues: CASSAGTGLPDTEAFF. Together with reference TRBV9 and TRBJ1-1, the CDR3 gives the full variable domain: DSGVTQTPKHLITATGQRVTLRCSPRSGDLSVYWYQQSLDQGLQFLIQYYNGEERAKGNILERFSAQQFPDLHSELNLSSLELGDSALYFCASSAGTGLPDTEAFFGQGTRLTVV.

The chain links TRBV5-1 to TRBJ1-3; no definite D call. The CDR3 extends over 16 amino acids. Trimming stripped 0 bases from V and 0 bases from J, with 10 bases between. The V gene's germline CDR1 is SGHRS and CDR2 YFSETQ. The CDR3 coding sequence is TGCGCCAGCAGCTTGGTGTTTACCAGCTCTGGAAACACCATATATTTT. Its protein product is CASSLVFTSSGNTIYF.